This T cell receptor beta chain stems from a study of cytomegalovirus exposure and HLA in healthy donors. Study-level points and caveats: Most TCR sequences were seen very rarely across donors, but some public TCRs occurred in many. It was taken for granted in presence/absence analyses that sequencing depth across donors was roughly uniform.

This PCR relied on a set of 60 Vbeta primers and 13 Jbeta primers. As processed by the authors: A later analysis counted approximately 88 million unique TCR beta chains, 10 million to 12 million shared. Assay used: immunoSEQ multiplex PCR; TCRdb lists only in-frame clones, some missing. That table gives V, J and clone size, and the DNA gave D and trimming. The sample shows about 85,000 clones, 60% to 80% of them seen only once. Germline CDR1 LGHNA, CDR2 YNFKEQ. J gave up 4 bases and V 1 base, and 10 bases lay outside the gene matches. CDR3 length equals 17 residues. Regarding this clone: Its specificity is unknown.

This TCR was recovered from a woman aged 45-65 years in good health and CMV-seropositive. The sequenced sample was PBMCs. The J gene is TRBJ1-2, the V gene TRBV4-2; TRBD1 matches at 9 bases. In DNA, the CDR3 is TGTGCCAGCAGCCAAGTCGGGACAGGGATCTTCACCTATGGCTACACCTTC. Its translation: CASSQVGTGIFTYGYTF.